The entry below gives a single TCR beta chain sequence along with its context. These data are taken from a study of cytomegalovirus exposure and HLA in healthy donors. V lost 6 bases, J lost 2 bases, and 7 bases stayed unmatched. The CDR3 covers 15 residues. Germline lookup yields CDR1 SGHVS and CDR2 FQNEAQ. This PCR relied on a set of 60 Vbeta primers and 13 Jbeta primers. The assay was immunoSEQ multiplex PCR, and TCRdb's table has in-frame clones only and misses some. The sample records 200,000 to 250,000 clones, 82% being singletons. The TCR was taken from a woman aged 40 to 50 in good health and CMV-seronegative. Sample: PBMCs. This sequence joins TRBV7-8 and TRBJ2-1, with TRBD2 identical over 7 bases. This chain's CDR3 is CASSPWEGPYNEQFF. CDR3 DNA: TGTGCCAGCAGTCCGTGGGAGGGCCCCTACAATGAGCAGTTCTTC.